These 4 T cell receptor beta chains came from one sample sequenced in a study of shared clonotypes between healthy human individuals. Naive CD8 cells comprised CD45RO-negative, CCR7-positively selected cells, excluding terminally differentiated effector memory CD45RA+ cells. Repertoires were generated with immunoSEQ multiplex PCR, while TCRdb's copy carries only in-frame clones and drops some. The sample has around 1.9 million clones; about 92% are singletons. Source material: naive CD8+ T cells from PBMCs. These receptors were obtained from a man in his late teens or twenties in good health. Some clones in this sample may be carry-over from other donors' samples.

The chain uses TRBV6-5 and TRBJ2-7, with D perhaps matching TRBD2 (6 bases). The germline V gene has CDR1 MNHEY and CDR2 SVGAGI. With 1 base removed from V and 3 bases from J, the gap between germline ends came to 13 bases. CDR3 length equals 15 residues. The CDR3 bases are TGTGCCAGCAGTTACTGGAGGGGCAATCGCTACGAGCAGTACTTC. It codes for CASSYWRGNRYEQYF.

Details on this clone: Within the sample, other DNA sequences also encode this same CDR3. The chain is built from TRBV27 and TRBJ2-7, with D maybe TRBD1 (6 bases). Deletions cut 8 bases from V and 4 bases from J, with 12 bases between. The CDR3 runs 12 residues. The germline CDR1 and CDR2 sequences are MNHEY and SMNVEV (reference sequence). The CDR3 loop is CASGSGVYEQYF. The CDR3 DNA is TGTGCCAGCGGATCAGGGGTATACGAGCAGTACTTC.

V usage is TRBV5-1 and J usage is TRBJ1-1, with D possibly matching TRBD1 (6 bases). Germline V gives CDR1 SGHRS, CDR2 YFSETQ. The V end lost 2 bases, the J end lost 2 bases, and 10 bases lay between the germline ends. The CDR3 sequence is 14 residues long. CDR3: CASSLWTVNTEAFF. The CDR3 nucleotides read TGCGCCAGCAGCTTATGGACAGTAAACACTGAAGCTTTCTTT.

The gene calls are TRBV28 and TRBJ2-1; D unresolved. The germline V and J ends were trimmed by 3 bases and 7 bases, with 13 bases remaining between them. The CDR3 runs to 14 residues. Germline V gives CDR1 MDHEN, CDR2 SYDVKM. The CDR3 DNA reads as TGTGCCAGCAGTTTTCAAGGGTCAAGGAATGAGCAGTTCTTC. Amino acid sequence: CASSFQGSRNEQFF.